This note documents a single T cell receptor beta chain sequence. This specimen belongs to a study of T cell responses to AZD1222 COVID-19 vaccine. Sequenced by immunoSEQ multiplex PCR; TCRdb stores in-frame clones only, minus some. The sample holds about 210,000 clones, roughly 94% seen once. The sample here was peripheral blood, taken 28 days after the second dose of the MenACWY control vaccine. The source is an adult who received the MenACWY meningococcal vaccine as a control.

The CDR3 sequence is CASSVGLSTSQNTEAFF. The CDR3 bases are TGTGCCAGCAGCGTAGGTCTTAGTACATCCCAGAACACTGAAGCTTTCTTT. The chain recombines TRBV9 with TRBJ1-1, with D unclear. CDR3 size: 17 residues. Trimming took off 0 bases at V and 1 base at J, with 16 bases between the two ends. Looked up from germline, CDR1 is SGDLS and CDR2 is YYNGEE.